Listed below are T cell receptor beta chains from one sample, sequenced in a study of T cells in tumors after PD-1 blockade. Here immunoSEQ multiplex PCR was the method, and the copy in TCRdb shows in-frame clones only, minus some. The sample has 7,000 to 9,500 clones; 69% are singletons. The specimen comprised tumor tissue, sampled after anti-PD-1 treatment. All receptors derive from a human donor with basal cell carcinoma. Both conserved end residues are part of each CDR3. D genes are given only for firm matches. Some rows have no size entry. The others give once, few or many, or a class for an expanded clone.

J: TRBJ2-1
V: TRBV5-1
size: few
D: .
DNA: TGCGCCAGCAGCTTGGCCTCGGCCTACAATGAGCAGTTCTTC
CDR3: CASSLASAYNEQFF

J: TRBJ1-1
V: TRBV19
size: .
D: .
DNA: TGTGCCAGTAGTATCGGGCAGGGAGACACTGAAGCTTTCTTT
CDR3: CASSIGQGDTEAFF

J: TRBJ2-5
V: TRBV4-1
size: .
D: .
DNA: TGCGCCAGCAGCCAAGATTGGGAGACCCAGTACTTC
CDR3: CASSQDWETQYF

J: TRBJ2-5
V: TRBV18
size: .
D: TRBD1
DNA: TGTGCCAGCTCACCGAACTCCAGGGGGCAGGAGACCCAGTACTTC
CDR3: CASSPNSRGQETQYF

J: TRBJ2-3
V: TRBV7-9
size: .
D: TRBD1
DNA: TGTGCCAGCATCCTTACAGGGGGCGGCACAGATACGCAGTATTTT
CDR3: CASILTGGGTDTQYF

J: TRBJ1-3
V: TRBV5-1
size: .
D: .
DNA: TGCGCCAGCAGCATCGACAACTCTGGAAACACCATATATTTT
CDR3: CASSIDNSGNTIYF

J: TRBJ1-5
V: TRBV6-5
size: .
D: .
DNA: TGTGCCAGCAGTTACCTAGGAAGTAGTCAGCCCCAGCATTTT
CDR3: CASSYLGSSQPQHF

J: TRBJ2-3
V: TRBV5-1
size: once
D: TRBD1
DNA: TGCGCCAGCAGCCGGGACAGGGCTTCGGATACGCAGTATTTT
CDR3: CASSRDRASDTQYF

J: TRBJ2-2
V: TRBV28
size: .
D: TRBD2
DNA: TGTGCCAGCAGTTCTTATTCGGGAGGTTGGACCGGGGAGCTGTTTTTT
CDR3: CASSSYSGGWTGELFF

J: TRBJ2-1
V: TRBV7-6
size: .
D: .
DNA: TGTGCCAGCAGCTTAGAGGTAGCCACACCCCCCAATGAGCAGTTCTTC
CDR3: CASSLEVATPPNEQFF

J: TRBJ2-7
V: TRBV28
size: .
D: .
DNA: TGTGCCAGCACTACTAGAGACGAGCAGTACTTC
CDR3: CASTTRDEQYF

J: TRBJ2-5
V: TRBV18
size: .
D: .
DNA: TGTGCCAGCTCACCTCCTAGCCAAGAGACCCAGTACTTC
CDR3: CASSPPSQETQYF

J: TRBJ1-1
V: TRBV6-5
size: few
D: TRBD1
DNA: TGTGCCAGCTTCGGCAGGGGGTTAACTGAAGCTTTCTTT
CDR3: CASFGRGLTEAFF

J: TRBJ2-3
V: TRBV4-2
size: .
D: .
DNA: TGTGCCAGCAGCCAAGGGTCGCGAAGCACAGATACGCAGTATTTT
CDR3: CASSQGSRSTDTQYF

J: TRBJ1-6
V: TRBV2
size: .
D: .
DNA: TGTGCCAGCAGAGACGTGATTAATTCACCCCTCCACTTT
CDR3: CASRDVINSPLHF

J: TRBJ1-1
V: TRBV6-5
size: .
D: .
DNA: TGTGCCAGCAGTTCCTCCGGGATTACTGACACTGAAGCTTTCTTT
CDR3: CASSSSGITDTEAFF

J: TRBJ2-7
V: TRBV5-1
size: medium-sized
D: .
DNA: TGCGCCAGCAGCGACAGCTCCTACGAGCAGTACTTC
CDR3: CASSDSSYEQYF

J: TRBJ1-2
V: TRBV18
size: .
D: .
DNA: TGTGCCAGCTCACCCGACAGCCGGGGGGACTATGGCTACACCTTC
CDR3: CASSPDSRGDYGYTF

J: TRBJ2-5
V: TRBV4-2
size: .
D: .
DNA: TGTGCCAGCAGCCAAGAAAGTATGCATGGGACCCAGTACTTC
CDR3: CASSQESMHGTQYF

J: TRBJ1-1
V: TRBV12-1
size: .
D: .
DNA: TGTGCCAGCATTTTAGGACAGTCCTACACTGAAGCTTTCTTT
CDR3: CASILGQSYTEAFF

J: TRBJ2-5
V: TRBV5-4
size: .
D: TRBD2
DNA: TGTGCCAGCAGCTGGGGACTAGCGAAAGAGACCCAGTACTTC
CDR3: CASSWGLAKETQYF

J: TRBJ1-1
V: TRBV4-1
size: .
D: TRBD1
DNA: TGCGCCAGCAGCCAAGGGGACAGGGGAACTGAAGCTTTCTTT
CDR3: CASSQGDRGTEAFF

J: TRBJ1-6
V: TRBV6-1
size: .
D: TRBD1
DNA: TGTGCCAGCAGTGAAGCGCCAAGGACAGGGTTTGTCACCTATAATTCACCCCTCCACTTT
CDR3: CASSEAPRTGFVTYNSPLHF

J: TRBJ2-7
V: TRBV30
size: .
D: TRBD2
DNA: TGTGCCTGGAGAACCGGGACTAGCGGGAGTAACGAGCAGTACTTC
CDR3: CAWRTGTSGSNEQYF

J: TRBJ2-7
V: TRBV27
size: .
D: .
DNA: TGTGCCAGCAGTTTATTTAGGGGGGCCTACGAGCAGTACTTC
CDR3: CASSLFRGAYEQYF

J: TRBJ1-5
V: TRBV10-3
size: .
D: .
DNA: TGTGCCATCAGTGAAAGAGCAGGCAATCAGCCCCAGCATTTT
CDR3: CAISERAGNQPQHF

J: TRBJ2-5
V: TRBV19
size: .
D: .
DNA: TGTGCCAGTAGTGTAGGTACCCGGGAGACCCAGTACTTC
CDR3: CASSVGTRETQYF

J: TRBJ2-4
V: TRBV30
size: .
D: .
DNA: TGTGCCTCCTCCGTTGGCAGATCTCTAGCCAAAAACATTCAGTACTTC
CDR3: CASSVGRSLAKNIQYF